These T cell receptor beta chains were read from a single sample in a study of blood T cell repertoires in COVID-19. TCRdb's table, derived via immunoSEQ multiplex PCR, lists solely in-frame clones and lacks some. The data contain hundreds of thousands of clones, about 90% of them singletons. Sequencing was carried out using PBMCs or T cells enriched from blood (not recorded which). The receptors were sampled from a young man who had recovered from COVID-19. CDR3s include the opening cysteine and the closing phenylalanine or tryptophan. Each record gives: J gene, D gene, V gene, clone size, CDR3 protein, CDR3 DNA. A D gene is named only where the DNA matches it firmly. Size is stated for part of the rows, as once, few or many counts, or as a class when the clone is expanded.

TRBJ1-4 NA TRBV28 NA CASSLLEKKLFF TGTGCCAGCAGCCTACTTGAGAAAAAACTGTTTTTT
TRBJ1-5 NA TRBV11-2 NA CASSSLGGGNQPQHF TGTGCCAGCAGCTCCTTAGGGGGGGGCAATCAGCCCCAGCATTTT
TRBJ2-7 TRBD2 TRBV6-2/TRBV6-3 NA CASSPTGGYEQYF TGTGCCAGCAGTCCCACGGGGGGGTACGAGCAGTACTTC
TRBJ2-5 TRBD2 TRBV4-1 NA CASSQPTRRGYTQYF TGCGCCAGCAGCCAACCGACTAGGCGGGGGTACACCCAGTACTTC
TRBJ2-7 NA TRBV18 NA CASSPISLAIRASYEQYF TGTGCCAGCTCACCAATTTCGCTAGCAATACGGGCCTCCTACGAGCAGTACTTC
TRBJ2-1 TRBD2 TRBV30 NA CAWSTSGNEQFF TGTGCCTGGTCCACTAGCGGAAATGAGCAGTTCTTC
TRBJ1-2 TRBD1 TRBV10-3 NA CAISALRWDRGRGNYGYTF TGTGCCATCAGTGCCCTCCGTTGGGACAGGGGGCGCGGAAACTATGGCTACACCTTC
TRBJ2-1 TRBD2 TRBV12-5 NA CASGLGRVAGHNEQFF TGTGCTAGTGGTTTGGGCAGGGTAGCGGGGCACAATGAGCAGTTCTTC
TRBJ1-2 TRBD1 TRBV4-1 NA CASSQGLQGVKPNYGYTF TGCGCCAGCAGCCAAGGCCTCCAGGGGGTGAAACCTAACTATGGCTACACCTTC
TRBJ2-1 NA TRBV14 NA CASSQVGVVAAYNEQFF TGTGCCAGCAGCCAAGTGGGCGTAGTAGCGGCTTACAATGAGCAGTTCTTC
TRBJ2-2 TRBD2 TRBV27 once CASNRAGGGNTGELFF TGTGCCAGCAACCGAGCGGGGGGCGGAAACACCGGGGAGCTGTTTTTT
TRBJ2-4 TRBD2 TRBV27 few CASSLSARGANIQYF TGTGCCAGCAGTTTATCGGCGCGGGGGGCAAACATTCAGTACTTC
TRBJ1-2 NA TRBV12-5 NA CASGLVNRDVLYGYTF TGTGCTAGTGGTTTGGTTAACAGGGACGTTTTATATGGCTACACCTTC
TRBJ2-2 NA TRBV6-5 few CASRPIISTGELFF TGTGCCAGCAGACCTATTATATCTACCGGGGAGCTGTTTTTT
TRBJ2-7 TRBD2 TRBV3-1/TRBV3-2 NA CASSQDRLAGRLEQYF TGTGCCAGCAGCCAAGATCGACTAGCGGGGCGTTTGGAGCAGTACTTC
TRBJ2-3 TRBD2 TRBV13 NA CASSTRGANTDTQYF TGTGCCAGCAGCACGCGGGGGGCGAACACAGATACGCAGTATTTT
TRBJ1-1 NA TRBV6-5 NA CASSLNRRAGAFF TGTGCCAGCAGCCTGAACAGACGGGCGGGGGCTTTCTTT
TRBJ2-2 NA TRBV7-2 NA CASSLSPRALDTGELFF TGTGCCAGCAGCTTATCACCTCGCGCACTGGACACCGGGGAGCTGTTTTTT
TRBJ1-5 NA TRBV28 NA CASSLINNQPQHF TGTGCCAGCAGTTTAATCAACAATCAGCCCCAGCATTTT
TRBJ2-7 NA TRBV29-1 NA CSVGQDFYEQYF TGCAGCGTTGGCCAGGACTTTTACGAGCAGTACTTC
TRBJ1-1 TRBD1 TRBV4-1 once CASSQYSDRDTEAFF TGCGCCAGCAGCCAATACTCTGACAGGGACACTGAAGCTTTCTTT
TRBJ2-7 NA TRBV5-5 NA CASSLVGGSYEQYF TGTGCCAGCAGCTTGGTTGGAGGGTCCTACGAGCAGTACTTC
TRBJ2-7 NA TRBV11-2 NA CASSLDGDYEQYF TGTGCCAGCAGCTTAGACGGGGACTACGAGCAGTACTTC
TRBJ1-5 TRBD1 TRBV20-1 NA CSASRSGTGDQPQHF TGCAGTGCTAGTAGAAGCGGGACAGGGGATCAGCCCCAGCATTTT
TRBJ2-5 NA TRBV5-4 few CASSPLGGLKTQYF TGTGCCAGCAGCCCCCTCGGAGGACTTAAGACCCAGTACTTC
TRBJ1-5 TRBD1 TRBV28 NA CASRLQGIRNQPQHF TGTGCCAGCAGGTTACAGGGGATACGCAATCAGCCCCAGCATTTT
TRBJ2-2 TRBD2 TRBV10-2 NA CASGASGGNTGELFF TGCGCCAGCGGGGCTAGCGGGGGGAACACCGGGGAGCTGTTTTTT
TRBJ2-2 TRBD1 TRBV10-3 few CAISDRQGYTGELFF TGTGCCATCAGTGATCGACAGGGCTACACCGGGGAGCTGTTTTTT
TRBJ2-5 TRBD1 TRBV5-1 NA CASCSGDRLEETQYF TGCGCCAGCTGTTCGGGGGACAGGTTGGAAGAGACCCAGTACTTC
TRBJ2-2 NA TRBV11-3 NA CASSLGGLNSGELFF TGTGCCAGCAGCTTAGGCGGGTTAAACAGCGGGGAGCTGTTTTTT
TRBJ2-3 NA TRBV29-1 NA CSVTSTDTQYF TGCAGCGTTACTAGTACAGATACGCAGTATTTT
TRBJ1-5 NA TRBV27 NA CASSISRGLNNQPQHF TGTGCCAGCAGTATTAGTAGGGGACTTAACAATCAGCCCCAGCATTTT
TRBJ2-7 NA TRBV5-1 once CASSLSGYYEQYF TGCGCCAGCAGCTTGTCAGGGTACTACGAGCAGTACTTC
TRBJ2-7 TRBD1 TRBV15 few CATSRDLTGGNYEQYF TGTGCCACCAGCAGAGATTTAACAGGGGGGAACTACGAGCAGTACTTC
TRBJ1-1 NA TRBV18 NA CASSPGLGDEAFF TGTGCCAGCTCACCCGGCCTGGGAGATGAAGCTTTCTTT
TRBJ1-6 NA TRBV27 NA CASTAGQYNSPLHF TGTGCCAGCACAGCCGGACAGTATAATTCACCCCTCCACTTT
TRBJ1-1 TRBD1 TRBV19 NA CASSLGQGLLLLNTEAFF TGTGCCAGTAGTCTAGGACAGGGGCTGCTCTTATTGAACACTGAAGCTTTCTTT
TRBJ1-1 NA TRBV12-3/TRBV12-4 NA CASRASTEAFF TGTGCCAGCAGGGCAAGCACTGAAGCTTTCTTT
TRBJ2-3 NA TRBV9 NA CASSPVGLSTDTQYF TGTGCCAGCAGCCCAGTTGGCCTTAGCACAGATACGCAGTATTTT
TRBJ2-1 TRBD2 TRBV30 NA CAWSVVAGSSYNEQFF TGTGCCTGGAGTGTGGTAGCGGGGAGTTCCTACAATGAGCAGTTCTTC
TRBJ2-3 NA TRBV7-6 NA CASSLGPTSTDTQYF TGTGCCAGCAGCTTAGGGCCAACGAGCACAGATACGCAGTATTTT
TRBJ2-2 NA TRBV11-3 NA CASSFGQTTGELFF TGTGCCAGCAGCTTTGGGCAGACCACCGGGGAGCTGTTTTTT
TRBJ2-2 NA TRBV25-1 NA CASSEVLSGRLTGELFF TGTGCCAGCAGTGAGGTCCTCAGCGGCAGATTGACCGGGGAGCTGTTTTTT
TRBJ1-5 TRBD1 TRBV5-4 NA CASRRTGTGVYSNQPQHF TGTGCCAGCAGGCGGACAGGGACAGGGGTTTATAGCAATCAGCCCCAGCATTTT
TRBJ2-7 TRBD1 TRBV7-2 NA CASRPGGTGGQNEQYF TGTGCCAGCAGGCCGGGGGGGACAGGGGGCCAAAACGAGCAGTACTTC